This T cell receptor beta chain was documented in a study of blood T cell repertoires in COVID-19. Assay: immunoSEQ multiplex PCR; the TCRdb copy retains only in-frame clones and omits some. Among 50,000 to 75,000 clones listed, 75% to 80% were seen once. The ends lost 2 bases at V and 3 bases at J; junction bases unmatched: 10. CDR1 is MDHEN and CDR2 is SYDVKM in the germline V gene. CDR3 length: 16 amino acids. The sample was peripheral blood. This TCR was recovered from a woman of 80 years or more with acute or convalescent COVID-19. This rearrangement joins TRBV28 to TRBJ2-7, with TRBD1 matching 7 bases. The CDR3 coding sequence is TGTGCCAGCAGTTTACCCGGGACAGTTAACTTCTACGAGCAGTACTTC. This encodes CASSLPGTVNFYEQYF.